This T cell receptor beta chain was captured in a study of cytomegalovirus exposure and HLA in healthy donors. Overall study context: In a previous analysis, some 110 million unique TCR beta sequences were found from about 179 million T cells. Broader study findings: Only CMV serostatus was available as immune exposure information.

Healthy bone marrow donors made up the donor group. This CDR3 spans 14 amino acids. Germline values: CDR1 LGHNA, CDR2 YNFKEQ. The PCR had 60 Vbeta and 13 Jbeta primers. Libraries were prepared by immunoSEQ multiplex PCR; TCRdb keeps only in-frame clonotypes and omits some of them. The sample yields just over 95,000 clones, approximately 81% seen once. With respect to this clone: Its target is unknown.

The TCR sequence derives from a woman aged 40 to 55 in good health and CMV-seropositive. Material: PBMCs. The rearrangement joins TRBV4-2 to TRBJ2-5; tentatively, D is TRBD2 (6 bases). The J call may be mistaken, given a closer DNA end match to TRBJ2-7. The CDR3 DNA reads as TGTGCCAGCAGCCCGACGGGAGAGGTCCACGAGCAGTACTTC. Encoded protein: CASSPTGEVHEQYF.